These 6 T cell receptor beta chains were sequenced from one sample in a study of blood T cells in healthy people across ages. Combining a sample-barcoded 5' primer with a J-beta primer mix, a second PCR ran for roughly 6 to 12 cycles. TCRdb re-called the 5' RACE reads with MiXCR, one entry per CDR3 protein. The repertoire has nearly 800,000 distinct CDR3 sequences, about 56% of them found once; the top ten carry 20% to 30%. Sequencing was carried out using blood. These receptors originate from a man aged 35 to 55 in good health.

Only a few counts were recorded for this clonotype. J is TRBJ2-5 and V is TRBV9; 12 nucleotides agree with TRBD2. Per germline, CDR1 SGDLS and CDR2 YYNGEE. The CDR3 loop spans 17 amino acids. The V and J ends lost 0 bases and 3 bases, in that order; junction bases with no gene match: 6. The CDR3 coding sequence is TGTGCCAGCAGCGTAGATACTAGCGGGGGGCTCAAAGAGACCCAGTACTTC. The encoded protein is CASSVDTSGGLKETQYF.

V is TRBV9 and J is TRBJ1-6; a possible D gene is TRBD1 (6 bases). V lost 0 bases and J lost 4, with 11 bases in between. CDR1 and CDR2 from the germline V gene are SGDLS and YYNGEE. The CDR3 has 16 residues. CDR3 sequence: CASSVDGQKYNSPLHF. The DNA for the CDR3 is TGTGCCAGCAGCGTAGATGGACAGAAATATAATTCACCCCTCCACTTT.

This clonotype was detected a few times. This sequence joins TRBV7-9 and TRBJ2-3; possible D gene TRBD2, 6 bases. V was shortened by 3 bases and J by 4 bases, with 17 bases between the two germline ends. The CDR3 covers 16 residues. Germline V gene data show CDR1 as SEHNR and CDR2 as FQNEAQ (reference sequence). The CDR3 region has the DNA TGTGCCAGCAGCTTCGGTTTCGGGAGTCCCGCAGATACGCAGTATTTT. Translation gives CASSFGFGSPADTQYF.

The genes are TRBV5-1 and TRBJ1-4; unclear D gene. The ends were cut back, 0 bases at V and 8 bases at J, with 11 bases in the middle. From germline, CDR1 is SGHRS and CDR2 YFSETQ. The CDR3 totals 14 residues. The CDR3 region is CASSLGGRNEKLFF. The CDR3 nucleotides read TGCGCCAGCAGCTTGGGAGGGCGGAACGAAAAACTGTTTTTT.

This chain links TRBV24-1 with TRBJ2-2; D not resolved. Germline CDR1 and CDR2: KGHDR and SFDVKD. V was cut by 0 bases and J by 0 bases, with 10 bases left in between. This CDR3 is built from 17 residues. The CDR3 loop reads CATSDLYGRTNTGELFF. The CDR3 coding sequence is TGTGCCACCAGTGATTTGTACGGGCGGACGAACACCGGGGAGCTGTTTTTT.

The sample holds a few counts of this clonotype. This chain joins TRBV7-9 and TRBJ2-7, with TRBD1 matching over 9 bases. Germline values: CDR1 SEHNR, CDR2 FQNEAQ (reference sequence). V dropped 5 bases and J dropped 2; count of bases not matched to a gene: 7. There are 15 residues in the CDR3. In nucleotides, the CDR3 is TGTGCCAGCAGCACCCGGGACAGGGCGGCCTACGAGCAGTACTTC. As protein: CASSTRDRAAYEQYF.